One and the same sample provided the 13 T cell receptor beta chains below, sequenced in a study of cytomegalovirus exposure and HLA in healthy donors (dated by TCRdb to between 2016 and 2019). Libraries were constructed by the immunoSEQ multiplex PCR assay. A mixture of 60 forward primers for TCR Vbeta segments and 13 reverse primers for TCR Jbeta segments was used in the multiplex PCR. Drawn from immuneACCESS, this table holds only the in-frame rearrangements with V and J called that TCRdb kept. Clones are partly lost; checked studies trace under half to an unresolved V gene and leave the rest unexplained. The sample data list 130,000 or so clones, and more than 60% of these were observed just once. The ten most abundant clones make up 6.5% of the sample. Sequencing used PBMCs. All receptors derive from an older woman in good health and CMV-seronegative.

Notes on this clone: Mismatch with germline at one junction end may stem from a read error. V gene TRBV7-9 combines with J gene TRBJ2-1; 11 nucleotides match TRBD2. This CDR3 has 16 amino acids. CDR1 and CDR2 (germline): SEHNR, FQNEAQ (reference sequence). CDR3 in DNA: TGTTCCAGCAGCCCCCAAGGGCCTAGCGGGGGGAATGAGCAGTTCTTC. Protein product: CSSSPQGPSGGNEQFF.

This chain joins TRBV7-2 and TRBJ2-7; TRBD1 matches 7 bases. The V segment lost 5 bases and the J segment 9 bases; nucleotides outside the gene matches: 7. CDR1 SGHTA and CDR2 FQGNSA come from the germline V gene. The CDR3 runs 12 residues. Written as DNA, the CDR3 is TGTGCCAGCAGCCCGCAGGGGGTCGGGCAGTACTTC. Its translation: CASSPQGVGQYF.

The rearrangement joins TRBV5-1 to TRBJ2-2; the match to TRBD1 covers 7 bases. Trimming took 0 bases from V and 5 from J; bases not matched to a gene: 4. From germline, CDR1 is SGHRS and CDR2 YFSETQ. This CDR3 is 15 amino acids long. The CDR3 DNA reads as TGCGCCAGCAGCTTGGCGGGACAGAAGACCGGGGAGCTGTTTTTT. It encodes CASSLAGQKTGELFF. Complete variable domain (other parts from reference TRBV5-1 and TRBJ2-2): KAGVTQTPRYLIKTRGQQVTLSCSPISGHRSVSWYQQTPGQGLQFLFEYFSETQRNKGNFPGRFSGRQFSNSRSEMNVSTLELGDSALYLCASSLAGQKTGELFFGEGSRLTVL.

The chain has TRBV28 and TRBJ2-7; D gene unclear. The V gene lost 1 base and the J gene lost 0 bases, with 10 bases spanning the gap. The germline CDR1 and CDR2 sequences are MDHEN and SYDVKM. This CDR3 comprises 15 residues. The CDR3 DNA reads TGTGCCAGCAGTTTATTGATCGGTAGCTCCTACGAGCAGTACTTC. It translates to CASSLLIGSSYEQYF.

J is TRBJ2-7 and V is TRBV4-3, with 9 bases lining up with TRBD1. In germline, CDR1 is LGHNA, CDR2 YSLEER. The CDR3 spans 15 residues. Trimming at V came to 1 base and at J to 3 bases, leaving 4 bases not matched to a gene. CDR3 sequence: CASSQGGTGLYEQYF. DNA of the CDR3: TGCGCCAGCAGCCAAGGCGGGACAGGGCTCTACGAGCAGTACTTC.

This rearrangement joins TRBV11-2 to TRBJ1-4, with D unclear. The CDR3 consists of 16 residues. From germline, CDR1 is SGHAT and CDR2 FQNNGV. The germline V and J ends were trimmed by 1 base and 8 bases, with 17 bases remaining between them. The CDR3 bases are TGTGCCAGCAGCTTAGGAGGTCGAGGGCTGGGGGAAAAACTGTTTTTT. Encoded protein: CASSLGGRGLGEKLFF.

The CDR3 is CASSRMTGAQETQYF. CDR3 bases: TGTGCCAGCAGCCGTATGACAGGGGCGCAAGAGACCCAGTACTTC. This sequence joins TRBV6-1 and TRBJ2-5, with 8 bases lining up with TRBD1. The V gene's germline CDR1 is MNHNS and CDR2 SASEGT. V gave up 6 bases and J gave up 2 bases; unmatched junction bases: 8. The CDR3 contains 15 residues.

This clone turned up a few times. The chain couples TRBV5-4 to TRBJ1-1; 9 bases are shared with TRBD1. After removal of 4 bases from V and 0 bases from J, the junction contained 7 bases not matched to a gene. The CDR3 length is 16 residues. Germline V gene data show CDR1 as SGHNT and CDR2 as YYREEE (reference sequence). CDR3 sequence (DNA): TGTGCCAGCAGCCTAGGACAGGGGAGGGTGAACACTGAAGCTTTCTTT. This sequence encodes CASSLGQGRVNTEAFF.

The V and J genes are TRBV18 and TRBJ2-3; maybe TRBD2 (6 bases). V lost 1 base, J lost 2 bases, and 19 bases lay in between. Germline-derived CDR1 and CDR2 are KGHSH and LQKENI. The CDR3 runs 18 residues. The CDR3 DNA is TGTGCCAGCTCACCACTTGCGGCCACGGTGCGGGACACAGATACGCAGTATTTT. The encoded protein is CASSPLAATVRDTDTQYF.

A few counts support this clone. This chain links TRBV2 with TRBJ1-5; D is uncertain. Trimming took off 5 bases at V and 3 bases at J, with 11 bases between the two ends. The CDR3 runs 14 residues. The germline gives CDR1 SNHLY, CDR2 FYNNEI. The CDR3 DNA is TGTGCCAGCAGTTGGCAGAATATCAATCAGCCCCAGCATTTT. Amino acids: CASSWQNINQPQHF.

The V and J genes are TRBV5-1 and TRBJ1-2; D remains ambiguous. Germline CDR1 is SGHRS and CDR2 is YFSETQ. The CDR3 loop spans 13 amino acids. The V gene lost 0 bases and the J gene lost 8 bases, with 11 bases spanning the gap. The CDR3 nucleotides read TGCGCCAGCAGCTTGGGGCAGGTGTTCGGCTACACCTTC. Its protein product is CASSLGQVFGYTF.

The gene calls are TRBV10-3 and TRBJ1-2; D is unresolved. The CDR3 length is 13 residues. Trimming shortened V by 4 bases and J by 8 bases, and 14 bases separated the two germline ends. The germline CDR1 and CDR2 sequences are ENHRY and SYGVKD. This CDR3 reads CAISGSRSEGYTF. The CDR3 DNA follows: TGTGCCATCAGTGGGTCAAGAAGCGAGGGCTACACCTTC.

This sequence joins TRBV6-6 and TRBJ2-5; D unclear. Gene TRBJ2-7 matches the end of the DNA better, so the J call may be wrong. CDR1 MNHNY and CDR2 SVGAGI come from the germline V gene (reference sequence). The CDR3 is 13 amino acids. CDR3 nucleotides: TGTGCCAGCAGTTACGGGCAGTCCTACGAGCAGTACTTC. This sequence encodes CASSYGQSYEQYF.